The 22 T cell receptor beta chains below were found in one sample sequenced in a study of cytomegalovirus exposure and HLA in healthy donors. Primers included in the PCR were 60 Vbeta and 13 Jbeta primers. Data came from immunoSEQ multiplex PCR; TCRdb stores just in-frame clones and leaves some out. Among under 150,000 clones listed, 60% to 80% were seen once. Sequencing was carried out using PBMCs. The receptors were gathered from a woman aged 45-59 years in good health and CMV-seronegative.

The chain recombines TRBV6-1 with TRBJ2-2, with D possibly TRBD2 on 7 matching bases. Trimming shortened V by 2 bases and J by 4 bases, and 17 bases separated the two germline ends. The CDR3 loop spans 17 amino acids. Germline V lookup: CDR1 MNHNS, CDR2 SASEGT. The CDR3 reads CASSELRGLGGTGELFF. The CDR3, as DNA: TGTGCCAGCAGTGAACTGCGGGGGCTTGGGGGCACCGGGGAGCTGTTTTTT.

The rearrangement links TRBV4-1 to TRBJ1-5; D is unresolved. The CDR3 is made up of 13 amino acids. The germline V and J ends were trimmed by 3 bases and 5 bases, with 8 bases remaining between them. Per germline, CDR1 MGHRA and CDR2 YSYEKL. This CDR3 is CASSHGLYQPQHF. The CDR3 DNA reads TGCGCCAGCAGCCATGGGCTTTATCAGCCCCAGCATTTT.

This sequence joins TRBV5-1 and TRBJ1-1; 10 bases are shared with TRBD1. Losses at the gene ends were 4 bases for V and 1 base for J; bases not matched to a gene: 10. The CDR3 covers 17 residues. In germline, CDR1 is SGHRS, CDR2 YFSETQ. The CDR3 DNA sequence: TGCGCCAGCAGCCCCCAGACAGGGGGCAGAGGGAACACTGAAGCTTTCTTT. It yields the protein CASSPQTGGRGNTEAFF.

A single count supports this clone. The chain couples TRBV7-2 to TRBJ1-1; unclear D gene. Trimming removed 1 base from V and 1 base from J, with 7 bases in between. The CDR3 loop spans 14 amino acids. CDR1 SGHTA and CDR2 FQGNSA come from the germline V gene. CDR3 sequence: CASSLGRENTEAFF. CDR3 DNA sequence: TGTGCCAGCAGCTTAGGTCGGGAGAACACTGAAGCTTTCTTT.

This clone came up a few times. This rearrangement joins TRBV15 to TRBJ1-2; TRBD1 matches 8 bases. Germline CDR1 reads LNHNV; CDR2 reads YYDKDF (reference sequence). The CDR3 runs 15 residues. The J segment lost 8 bases and the V segment lost 1 base, leaving 9 bases of the junction unmatched. The CDR3 reads CATSRGMQGAYGYTF. The CDR3 DNA is TGTGCCACCAGCAGAGGAATGCAGGGGGCTTACGGCTACACCTTC.

This chain uses TRBV15 with TRBJ1-4; unclear D gene. Germline V gives CDR1 LNHNV, CDR2 YYDKDF (reference sequence). V lost 3 bases, J lost 8 bases, and 16 bases lay in between. The CDR3 extends over 15 amino acids. The CDR3 region has the DNA TGTGCCACCAGCAGGGAGAGGGTGGAGGGAGAAAAACTGTTTTTT. Protein sequence: CATSRERVEGEKLFF.

This chain links TRBV18 with TRBJ1-2, with a tentative D call TRBD1 (6 bases). The CDR3 spans 18 residues. Germline CDR1 reads KGHSH; CDR2 reads LQKENI. The V and J ends lost 6 bases and 0 bases respectively, with 23 bases between them. This CDR3 is CASSPRLGHLSSNYGYTF. The CDR3 DNA reads as TGTGCCAGCTCCCCCCGGCTGGGACACCTCTCCTCTAACTATGGCTACACCTTC.

The V call is TRBV12-1, the J call TRBJ2-5; the D segment call TRBD1 is taken from the table without a DNA check. TRBV12-1 is termed a pseudogene. The CDR3 runs 14 residues. CDR3 sequence reads: CASSVGQQGETQYF. Here the CDR3 DNA reads TGTGCCAGCAGCGTGGGACAACAAGGGGAGACCCAGTACTTC.

This clone was detected once. The V gene is TRBV4-2, the J gene TRBJ2-5; no definite D call. CDR3 size: 13 residues. Trimming left V 5 bases short and J 3 bases short, with 10 bases between. Per the germline V gene, CDR1 is LGHNA and CDR2 is YNFKEQ. The CDR3 coding sequence is TGTGCCAGCAGCTCCGCGGTGGAAGAGACCCAGTACTTC. Protein product: CASSSAVEETQYF.

The rearrangement uses TRBV27 and TRBJ1-5, with a weak D call TRBD1 (6 bases). Germline V gene lookup returns CDR1 MNHEY and CDR2 SMNVEV (reference sequence). Trimming removed 9 bases at V and 1 base at J, with 16 bases between. This CDR3 is 15 amino acids long. The CDR3 sequence: CARGAAKKSNQPQHF. DNA of the CDR3: TGTGCCAGGGGGGCAGCTAAGAAAAGCAATCAGCCCCAGCATTTT.

The chain has TRBV6-1 and TRBJ2-7, with TRBD1 identical over 7 bases. CDR3 length: 15 residues. Trimming at V came to 0 bases and at J to 6 bases, leaving 8 bases not matched to a gene. Germline V gene sequence: CDR1 MNHNS, CDR2 SASEGT. CDR3 DNA: TGTGCCAGCAGTGAAGCCTACAGGGGTATCGGCGAGCAGTACTTC. Its translation is CASSEAYRGIGEQYF.

The chain recombines TRBV5-6 with TRBJ2-2; TRBD2 might be the D (5 bases). Germline V lookup: CDR1 SGHDT, CDR2 YYEEEE. The length of the CDR3 is 14 residues. V shed 4 bases and J shed 5 bases, with 12 bases lying between them. The CDR3 nucleotides read TGTGCCAGCAGCCGGGGTTTCGCGACCGGGGAGCTGTTTTTT. Residues: CASSRGFATGELFF.

The chain carries TRBV7-2 and TRBJ1-2; TRBD1 might be the D (6 bases). The germline V gene encodes CDR1 SGHTA and CDR2 FQGNSA. Trimming pared 6 bases from V and 2 bases from J, leaving 13 bases between. The CDR3 is 14 residues long. The CDR3 DNA sequence: TGTGCCAGCAGTTTGAGTAGGGGGAACTATGGCTACACCTTC. Its translation: CASSLSRGNYGYTF.

The chain recombines TRBV9 with TRBJ1-2; the D is unclear. Trimming removed 3 bases at V and 4 bases at J, with 13 bases between. This CDR3 has 14 amino acids. The germline gives CDR1 SGDLS, CDR2 YYNGEE. Written as DNA, the CDR3 is TGTGCCAGCAGCGCGGAGGGTACTGGCTATGGCTACACCTTC. Translating it yields CASSAEGTGYGYTF.

The gene calls are TRBV2 and TRBJ2-5; TRBD2 aligns across 10 bases. This CDR3 has 15 amino acids. The J segment lost 1 base and the V segment lost 8 bases, leaving 7 bases of the junction unmatched. CDR1 and CDR2 from the germline V gene are SNHLY and FYNNEI. The chain's CDR3 is CASCGLAVPQETQYF. The CDR3 DNA follows: TGTGCCAGCTGTGGACTAGCGGTACCCCAAGAGACCCAGTACTTC.

V gene TRBV7-2 combines with J gene TRBJ2-7; D may be TRBD2 (6 bases). Germline lookup yields CDR1 SGHTA and CDR2 FQGNSA. Trimming shortened V by 4 bases and J by 1 base, and 20 bases separated the two germline ends. This CDR3 is 17 amino acids long. This chain's CDR3 is CASSSGGGARGSYEQYF. As DNA, the CDR3 is TGTGCCAGCAGCTCAGGTGGCGGGGCCCGAGGATCCTACGAGCAGTACTTC.

This clone was seen a few times. This chain connects TRBV2 to TRBJ2-3; D may be TRBD2 (6 bases). Trimming took 5 bases from V and 4 from J, leaving 10 bases between them. Germline assignment: CDR1 SNHLY and CDR2 FYNNEI. This CDR3 is built from 13 residues. The CDR3 coding sequence is TGTGCCAGCAGTTGGAGCGGGCCAGATACGCAGTATTTT. This codes for CASSWSGPDTQYF.

This CDR3 reads CASSHSRRGAYNEQFF. The CDR3 DNA is TGCGCCAGCAGCCATTCCAGACGGGGGGCCTACAATGAGCAGTTCTTC. V is TRBV4-1 and J is TRBJ2-1; 7 bases match TRBD2. Trimming cost V 3 bases and J 2 bases; bases outside gene matches: 7. Germline CDR1 is MGHRA and CDR2 is YSYEKL. The length of the CDR3 is 16 residues.

The chain links TRBV6-1 to TRBJ1-2; D is uncertain. The CDR3 contains 16 residues. Germline-derived CDR1 and CDR2 are MNHNS and SASEGT. Trimming took off 3 bases at V and 2 bases at J, with 16 bases between the two ends. The CDR3 DNA follows: TGTGCCAGCAGTGATCGAGGTTTAGCAGTGAACTATGGCTACACCTTC. It translates to CASSDRGLAVNYGYTF.

The rearrangement joins TRBV9 to TRBJ2-2; tentatively, D is TRBD1 (5 bases). Trimming pared 5 bases from V and 5 bases from J, leaving 13 bases between. Germline CDR1 SGDLS, CDR2 YYNGEE. This CDR3 is 14 amino acids long. CDR3 sequence: CASSDIGVTGELFF. CDR3 nucleotide sequence: TGTGCCAGCAGTGATATAGGGGTTACCGGGGAGCTGTTTTTT. Full variable domain (outside the CDR3, taken from reference TRBV9 and TRBJ2-2): DSGVTQTPKHLITATGQRVTLRCSPRSGDLSVYWYQQSLDQGLQFLIQYYNGEERAKGNILERFSAQQFPDLHSELNLSSLELGDSALYFCASSDIGVTGELFFGEGSRLTVL.

The rearrangement joins TRBV29-1 to TRBJ1-4; 9 bases match TRBD1. Germline V gene data show CDR1 as SQVTM and CDR2 as ANQGSEA. This CDR3 region has 14 residues. The junction had 10 bases not matched to a gene; V was cut back by 7 bases and J by 7 bases. The CDR3 region has the DNA TGCAGCGGATTTACAGGGGGCGCGGGTGAAAAACTGTTTTTT. Translation gives CSGFTGGAGEKLFF.

This chain connects TRBV12-5 to TRBJ2-3; possibly TRBD1 for D (5 bases). V dropped 1 base and J dropped 9 bases, with 11 bases sitting between them. Per germline, CDR1 LGHNT and CDR2 FRNRAP. The CDR3 sequence is 13 residues long. The CDR3 sequence is CASGLGGFETQYF. CDR3 in DNA: TGTGCTAGTGGTTTGGGGGGCTTTGAGACGCAGTATTTT. The variable domain in full, with the rest retrieved from reference TRBV12-5 and TRBJ2-3, is DARVTQTPRHKVTEMGQEVTMRCQPILGHNTVFWYRQTMMQGLELLAYFRNRAPLDDSGMPKDRFSAEMPDATLATLKIQPSEPRDSAVYFCASGLGGFETQYFGPGTRLTVL.